The clone carrying this TCR beta chain was counted between two and nine times. The entry originates in a study of identical twins. One entry per CDR3 protein results from TCRdb running MiXCR on the 5' RACE reads. The repertoire holds under 450,000 distinct CDR3 sequences, with roughly 20% as singletons. This clonotype was obtained from a man in his fifties in good health. The sequencing input was naive T cells sorted from blood.

CDR3 sequence reads: CASSQQGFLNIQYF. Written as DNA, the CDR3 is TGTGCCAGCAGCCAACAAGGGTTTCTAAACATTCAGTACTTC. The chain is built from TRBV3-1 and TRBJ2-4, with D uncertain. The V end was cut by 2 bases, the J end by 6 bases, with 11 bases between. The CDR3 has 14 residues. The germline CDR1 and CDR2 sequences are LGHDT and YNNKEL (reference sequence). Together with reference TRBV3-1 and TRBJ2-4, the CDR3 gives the full variable domain: DTAVSQTPKYLVTQMGNDKSIKCEQNLGHDTMYWYKQDSKKFLKIMFSYNNKELIINETVPNRFSPKSPDKAHLNLHINSLELGDSAVYFCASSQQGFLNIQYFGAGTRLSVL.